This T cell receptor beta chain was found in a study of OX40 agonist ivuxolimab in advanced cancers. About the full investigation: Ivuxolimab was an agonistic, fully human IgG2 monoclonal antibody directed against OX40 (CD134), a costimulatory receptor. Intravenous ivuxolimab was administered to patients every 2 weeks at six dose levels: 0.01, 0.1, 0.3, 1.5, 3 and 10 mg/kg. Of the approximately 54 patients in dose escalation, around 19 had hepatocellular carcinoma, some 15 had melanoma, 9 had renal cell carcinoma and 9 had head and neck cancer. In the dose-escalation cohort, 65% to 85% of patients were male, and the mean age was 60 years with a range of about 20 to 90. Patients were allowed to have had prior anti-PD-1, anti-PD-L1 or anti-CTLA-4 therapy, and 30% to 50% of the dose-escalation patients had previously received checkpoint inhibitors. Partial responses occurred in three dose-escalation patients: two with cutaneous melanoma and one with hepatocellular carcinoma. Peripheral TCRbeta sequencing was intended to test whether TCR sequence diversity was altered and clonal T-cell expansion was caused by ivuxolimab. The paper covers the monotherapy dose-escalation part of the phase I ivuxolimab trial, which included N ≈ 50 patients. Broader findings and caveats from the paper: At doses of 0.1 to 3.0 mg/kg, clonal expansion of both CD4+ and CD8+ T cells in blood was seen between baseline and week 6. The antigen specificity of the clonally expanded peripheral T cells was not determined. Low levels of normalized T-cell clonal expansion were also seen in some patients who did not respond. After ivuxolimab, expanded clones were on average more numerous among CD8+ T cells than among CD4+ T cells. In the 0.1-3.0 mg/kg groups, partial responders had among the lowest normalized peripheral clonal expansion, particularly in CD8+ T cells.

To sequence the TCRbeta CDR3 region, genomic DNA was isolated from the sorted cells. TCRbeta CDR3 regions were sequenced using the immunoSEQ Assay. TCRdb stores this immuneACCESS table with in-frame sequences only. Part of the clones is absent; in the studies checked, under half of the shortfall reflects unresolved V genes, and no reason is known for the rest. Recorded for this sample are roughly 120,000 clones; just under 95% of them occurred a single time. The top ten hold around 0.81% of the sample. Patients with autoimmune disease history or receiving systemic immunosuppression were excluded from the trial. In every dose cohort, peripheral blood was drawn for TCR sequencing at baseline, cycle 4 day 1, and cycle 7 day 1. Samples came from an open-label, multicenter, first-in-human phase I dose-escalation trial of ivuxolimab. Adults with locally advanced or metastatic melanoma, renal cell carcinoma, hepatocellular carcinoma or head and neck squamous cell carcinoma were enrolled in the trial. Before TCR sequencing, CD4+ T cells and CD8+ T cells from peripheral blood were sorted into separate populations.

Concerning this clone: The antigen it recognizes is unknown. The sample holds no much larger clone one base away, and base qualities are not on file.

V is pared back by 3 bases and J by 3 bases, with 17 bases lying between the germline termini. CDR1 and CDR2 are read off the germline V gene as KGHSH and LQKENI. The CDR3 numbers 16 residues from cysteine through phenylalanine. Only CDR3 DNA is held: 48 bases, read in frame from base 1. The sequence was collected from an adult with an advanced solid tumor such as melanoma, head and neck, liver or kidney cancer. This material consisted of CD4+ or CD8+ T cells sorted from blood, taken in a trial of the OX40 agonist ivuxolimab. This receptor chain uses TRBV18 and TRBJ1-2; the D gene identity is not certain. The CDR3 region reads CASSPLTRKTDYGYTF. The nucleotide sequence reads TGTGCCAGCTCACCCTTAACCAGGAAAACCGACTATGGCTACACCTTC.